The 18 T cell receptor beta chains below were found in one sample sequenced in a study of beta chain features in type 1 diabetes. Reverse transcribing all isolated RNA meant expressed TCRB transcripts were sequenced. The data were produced by immunoSEQ multiplex PCR, yet TCRdb's version contains in-frame clones alone and is incomplete. This sample has more than 250,000 clones, with roughly 22% found just once. Regarding the study as a whole: When Type 1 diabetes patients were examined, their TCRB CDR3s proved moderately but significantly shorter in all four CD4+ subsets.

These receptors are not linked to any known antigen. The specimen was naive CD4+ T cells from blood. Source of these receptors: a woman between 40 and 50 years old with type 1 diabetes.

In its sample, this clone was seen a few times. The J gene is TRBJ2-3, the V gene TRBV4-2, with TRBD2 matching 8 bases. CDR1 and CDR2 (germline): LGHNA, YNFKEQ. The CDR3 covers 15 residues. V shed 4 bases, J shed 0 bases, and the junction held 3 bases outside the gene matches. The CDR3 DNA reads as TGTGCCAGCAGCCGCGCGGGAGGAAGCACAGATACGCAGTATTTT. Its translation is CASSRAGGSTDTQYF.

V and J are TRBV5-1 and TRBJ1-2, with a weak D call TRBD1 (5 bases). Per germline, CDR1 SGHRS and CDR2 YFSETQ. The CDR3 loop spans 15 amino acids. V shed 3 bases and J shed 7 bases, with 19 bases lying between them. Written as DNA, the CDR3 is TGCGCCAGCAGCTCCGAACCTTCCGGGACTACTGGCTACACCTTC. It translates to CASSSEPSGTTGYTF.

CDR3 nucleotides: TGTGCCAGCAGCTTACATGCAGATACGCAGTATTTT. It yields the protein CASSLHADTQYF. The rearrangement links TRBV7-3 to TRBJ2-3; D gene uncertain. Trimming removed 2 bases from V and 4 bases from J, with 4 bases in between. CDR3 size: 12 residues. Germline V gene data show CDR1 as SGHTA and CDR2 as FQGTGA. The full variable domain, its missing parts supplied by reference TRBV7-3 and TRBJ2-3, is GAGVSQTPSNKVTEKGKYVELRCDPISGHTALYWYRQSLGQGPEFLIYFQGTGAADDSGLPNDRFFAVRPEGSVSTLKIQRTERGDSAVYLCASSLHADTQYFGPGTRLTVL.

V gene TRBV7-9 combines with J gene TRBJ2-6; D is ambiguous. Per germline, CDR1 SEHNR and CDR2 FQNEAQ (reference sequence). The CDR3 loop spans 16 amino acids. Deletions cut 0 bases from V and 0 bases from J, with 6 bases between. The CDR3 reads CASSLAYSSGANVLTF. As DNA, the CDR3 is TGTGCCAGCAGCTTAGCCTACAGCTCTGGGGCCAACGTCCTGACTTTC.

The V and J genes are TRBV2 and TRBJ2-2; D is possibly TRBD2 (6 bases). Trimming removed 8 bases at V and 4 bases at J, with 14 bases between. This CDR3 comprises 14 residues. Germline lookup yields CDR1 SNHLY and CDR2 FYNNEI. The CDR3 spells CASGGARGTGELFF. The DNA for the CDR3 is TGTGCCAGCGGAGGGGCGCGGGGCACCGGGGAGCTGTTTTTT.

The V gene is TRBV19, the J gene TRBJ1-4; D gene ambiguous. The germline V and J ends were trimmed by 5 bases and 0 bases, with 10 bases remaining between them. Germline values: CDR1 LNHDA, CDR2 SQIVND (reference sequence). The CDR3 sequence is 15 residues long. As DNA, the CDR3 is TGTGCCAGTAGTCTGGACGGGACAACTAATGAAAAACTGTTTTTT. It specifies CASSLDGTTNEKLFF.

This clone has more than one count but fewer than ten. This chain links TRBV28 with TRBJ2-7; TRBD1 might be the D (5 bases). This CDR3 is built from 13 residues. V dropped 7 bases and J dropped 1 base, with 11 bases sitting between them. CDR1 MDHEN and CDR2 SYDVKM come from the germline V gene. CDR3 sequence reads: CASTPRVSYEQYF. The CDR3 nucleotides are TGTGCCAGCACCCCCAGGGTTTCCTACGAGCAGTACTTC.

The CDR3 bases are TGTGCCTGGAGTTCGAGACTAGCGTCCAGCTCCTACAATGAGCAGTTCTTC. Translated, it gives CAWSSRLASSSYNEQFF. The rearrangement uses TRBV30 and TRBJ2-1; TRBD2 agrees at 8 bases. Germline CDR1 reads GTSNPN; CDR2 reads SVGIG (reference sequence). The V segment lost 2 bases and the J segment 0 bases; nucleotides outside the gene matches: 9. CDR3 length: 17 amino acids.

The J gene is TRBJ2-3, the V gene TRBV15, with 8 bases aligning to TRBD2. The CDR3 sequence is 15 residues long. Germline V CDR1 and CDR2: LNHNV, YYDKDF (reference sequence). The trim removed 6 bases at V and 0 bases at J, leaving 5 bases unmatched. The CDR3 spells CATRFQRESTDTQYF. CDR3 DNA: TGTGCCACCAGGTTTCAGCGGGAGAGCACAGATACGCAGTATTTT.

This clone came up a few times. This chain uses TRBV6-1 with TRBJ2-7, with 7 nucleotides matching TRBD1. CDR1 is MNHNS and CDR2 is SASEGT in the germline V gene. The CDR3 contains 13 residues. V trimming: 6 bases; J trimming: 1 base; junction bases outside the gene matches: 3. CDR3 protein: CASSPGQSYEQYF. Written as DNA, the CDR3 is TGTGCCAGCAGCCCGGGACAGTCCTACGAGCAGTACTTC.

V and J are TRBV4-3 and TRBJ1-3; D unresolved. Germline V lookup: CDR1 LGHNA, CDR2 YSLEER. Trimming shortened V by 2 bases and J by 4 bases, and 6 bases separated the two germline ends. CDR3 length: 13 amino acids. The CDR3 DNA is TGCGCCAGCAGCCAACGCCGGGGAAACACCATATATTTT. Encoded protein: CASSQRRGNTIYF.

There are a few counts of this clone. V usage is TRBV5-6 and J usage is TRBJ1-2, with D unclear. V lost 1 base and J 1 base, leaving 8 bases between the germline ends. The CDR3 consists of 14 residues. CDR1 SGHDT and CDR2 YYEEEE come from the germline V gene. The CDR3: CASSLIRLNYGYTF. In nucleotides, the CDR3 is TGTGCCAGCAGCTTGATCAGGCTTAACTATGGCTACACCTTC.

V usage is TRBV5-4 and J usage is TRBJ2-7; 9 positions match TRBD1. V gave up 1 base and J gave up 2 bases; unmatched junction bases: 4. The CDR3 length is 15 residues. From germline, CDR1 is SGHNT and CDR2 YYREEE (reference sequence). In DNA form, the CDR3 reads TGTGCCAGCAGCTTGCCGGGACAGGGTCCCTACGAGCAGTACTTC. This codes for CASSLPGQGPYEQYF.

This clone was observed a handful of times. This chain uses TRBV30 with TRBJ1-2; no clear D. V was clipped by 2 bases and J by 8 bases, with 15 bases between them. The CDR3 has 13 amino acids. From germline, CDR1 is GTSNPN and CDR2 SVGIG (reference sequence). CDR3 coding DNA: TGTGCCTGGAGTTACACACCCGAACGCGGCTACACCTTC. The encoded protein is CAWSYTPERGYTF.

The chain links TRBV6-5 to TRBJ1-5; the D gene is possibly TRBD1 (5 bases). Germline CDR1 and CDR2: MNHEY and SVGAGI. CDR3 size: 14 residues. V lost 8 bases and J lost 6, with 17 bases in between. The CDR3 region is CASGATLGPQPQHF. The CDR3 nucleotides are TGTGCCAGCGGAGCCACATTGGGGCCTCAGCCCCAGCATTTT.

The rearrangement links TRBV7-3 to TRBJ2-1, with TRBD1 as a possible D gene (5 bases). Trimming left V 1 base short and J 7 bases short, with 14 bases between. This CDR3 has 15 residues. Germline V gene sequence: CDR1 SGHTA, CDR2 FQGTGA. CDR3 sequence (DNA): TGTGCCAGCAGCTTAAGGCAGGGTAATAGGAATGAGCAGTTCTTC. This sequence encodes CASSLRQGNRNEQFF.

CDR3 in amino acids: CASSGGQGTDTQYF. The CDR3 DNA reads TGTGCCAGCTCCGGTGGACAAGGCACAGATACGCAGTATTTT. This chain links TRBV9 with TRBJ2-3, with D tentatively TRBD1 (5 bases). Germline V CDR1 and CDR2: SGDLS, YYNGEE. The CDR3 contains 14 residues. Between the trimmed V and J ends, which lost 7 bases and 1 base, there was a span of 13 bases.

This clone was counted between two and nine times. This chain uses TRBV4-3 with TRBJ2-4; D call uncertain. Germline V CDR1 and CDR2: LGHNA, YSLEER. The germline V and J ends were trimmed by 0 bases and 9 bases, with 9 bases remaining between them. The CDR3 sequence is 13 residues long. This chain's CDR3 is CASSQDPAGIQYF. The CDR3 coding sequence is TGCGCCAGCAGCCAAGACCCCGCAGGCATTCAGTACTTC.